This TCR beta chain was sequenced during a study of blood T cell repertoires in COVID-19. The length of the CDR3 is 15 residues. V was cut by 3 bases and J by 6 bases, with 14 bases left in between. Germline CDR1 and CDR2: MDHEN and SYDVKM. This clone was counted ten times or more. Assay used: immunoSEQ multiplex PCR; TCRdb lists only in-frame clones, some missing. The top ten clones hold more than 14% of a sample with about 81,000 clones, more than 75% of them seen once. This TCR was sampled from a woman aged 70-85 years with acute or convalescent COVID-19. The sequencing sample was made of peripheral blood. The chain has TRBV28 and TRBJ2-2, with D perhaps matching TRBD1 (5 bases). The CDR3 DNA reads TGTGCCAGCAGTTTTTGGGCAGGGCTTGCCGGGGAGCTGTTTTTT. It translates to CASSFWAGLAGELFF.